The clone carrying this T cell receptor beta chain was observed many times. Its cognate antigen is unknown. CDR1 and CDR2 (germline): SGHVS, FQNEAQ. V lost 0 bases and J lost 3, with 8 bases in between. CDR3 length: 14 amino acids. TCRdb re-called the reads through MiXCR, storing one row per CDR3 protein. The sample holds around 95,000 distinct CDR3 sequences, 25% to 30% seen once. The sample originates from a study of T cell repertoires in cytomegalovirus infection. This chain uses TRBV7-8 with TRBJ2-5; the D call may be TRBD1 or TRBD2 (6 bases each). The source of this sequence is a human donor in good health (CMV status not recorded). Some clones in this sample may be carry-over from other donors' samples. Sequenced material: CD8+ T cells from cultured PBMCs, taken from culture after CMV antigen stimulation. For the CDR3, the DNA is TGTGCCAGCAGCTTAGCGGGGGGCGAAGAGACCCAGTACTTC. This encodes CASSLAGGEETQYF.